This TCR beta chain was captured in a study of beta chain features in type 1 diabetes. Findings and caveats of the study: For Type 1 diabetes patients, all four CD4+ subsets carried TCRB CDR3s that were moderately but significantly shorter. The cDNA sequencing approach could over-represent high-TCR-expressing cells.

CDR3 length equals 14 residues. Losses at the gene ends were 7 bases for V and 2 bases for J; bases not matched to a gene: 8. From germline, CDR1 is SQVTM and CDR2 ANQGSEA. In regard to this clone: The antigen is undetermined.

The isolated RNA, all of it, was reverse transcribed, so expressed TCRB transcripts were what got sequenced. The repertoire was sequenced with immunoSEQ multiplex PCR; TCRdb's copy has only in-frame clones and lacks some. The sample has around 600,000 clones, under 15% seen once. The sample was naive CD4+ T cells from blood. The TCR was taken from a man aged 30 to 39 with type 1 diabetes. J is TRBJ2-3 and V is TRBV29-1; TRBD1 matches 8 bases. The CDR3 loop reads CSGLRGLNTDTQYF. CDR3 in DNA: TGCAGCGGCCTCAGGGGGCTCAACACAGATACGCAGTATTTT.